The 24 T cell receptor beta chains given below trace back to one sample, sequenced in a study of cytomegalovirus exposure and HLA in healthy donors. The PCR employed 60 Vbeta primers together with 13 Jbeta primers. Clones were read by immunoSEQ multiplex PCR, and TCRdb kept only the in-frame ones, dropping some. The sample comprises about 31,000 clones, approximately 87% of which are singletons, and approximately 2.6% rests with the top ten. Sequencing was performed on PBMCs. All receptors derive from a boy between 5 and 17 years old in good health and CMV-seronegative.

V is TRBV14 and J is TRBJ1-6, with 8 bases lining up with TRBD1. Germline values: CDR1 SGHDN, CDR2 FVKESK. CDR3 length: 17 amino acids. V shed 1 base, J shed 5 bases, and the junction held 7 bases outside the gene matches. The CDR3 coding sequence is TGTGCCAGCAGCCAAGCGCAACACAGGGGGGATAATTCACCCCTCCACTTT. It specifies CASSQAQHRGDNSPLHF.

This chain joins TRBV4-1 and TRBJ1-4; 9 nucleotides agree with TRBD1. J was trimmed by 8 bases and V by 4 bases; bases with no gene match: 17. The CDR3 spans 18 residues. The germline V gene has CDR1 MGHRA and CDR2 YSYEKL. Here the CDR3 DNA reads TGCGCCAGCAGCCCAATCACGGGACAGGGTGGGTTTGAGGAAAAACTGTTTTTT. This sequence encodes CASSPITGQGGFEEKLFF.

This clone was found once. The rearrangement joins TRBV7-2 to TRBJ1-5, with D unresolved. Germline V gene data show CDR1 as SGHTA and CDR2 as FQGNSA. The CDR3 loop spans 15 amino acids. Between the trimmed V and J ends, which lost 0 bases and 4 bases, there was a span of 10 bases. The CDR3 DNA sequence: TGTGCCAGCAGCTTAGCGATCGGGGATAATCAGCCCCAGCATTTT. Protein: CASSLAIGDNQPQHF.

The chain combines TRBV19 with TRBJ1-3; no definite D call. This CDR3 is built from 16 residues. V shed 3 bases and J shed 0 bases, with 12 bases lying between them. Germline V lookup: CDR1 LNHDA, CDR2 SQIVND (reference sequence). CDR3 nucleotides: TGTGCCAGTAGTATCTCAAGAGAAACCTCTGGAAACACCATATATTTT. Its protein product is CASSISRETSGNTIYF.

J is TRBJ2-1 and V is TRBV6-1; D uncertain. Germline V CDR1 and CDR2: MNHNS, SASEGT. Trimming shortened V by 10 bases and J by 6 bases, and 13 bases separated the two germline ends. This CDR3 contains 12 residues. As DNA, the CDR3 is TGTGCCACCCTTCGAGTCGGCAATGAGCAGTTCTTC. Amino acids: CATLRVGNEQFF.

This clone was seen only once. The V and J genes are TRBV28 and TRBJ1-3, with 8 bases identical to TRBD1. The J segment lost 4 bases and the V segment lost 4 bases, leaving 9 bases of the junction unmatched. There are 16 residues in the CDR3. Germline lookup yields CDR1 MDHEN and CDR2 SYDVKM. CDR3 bases: TGTGCCAGCAGTTCCCGGACAGGGAGAGGAGGAAACACCATATATTTT. Translation: CASSSRTGRGGNTIYF.

This chain links TRBV19 with TRBJ1-5, with 7 bases matching TRBD1. The CDR3 is 14 amino acids. In germline, CDR1 is LNHDA, CDR2 SQIVND (reference sequence). V trimming: 9 bases; J trimming: 3 bases; junction bases outside the gene matches: 8. The CDR3 is CASGGGQTNQPQHF. CDR3 DNA sequence: TGTGCCAGCGGGGGGGGACAGACCAATCAGCCCCAGCATTTT. The full variable domain, in which reference TRBV19 and TRBJ1-5 provide the parts outside the CDR3, is DGGITQSPKYLFRKEGQNVTLSCEQNLNHDAMYWYRQDPGQGLRLIYYSQIVNDFQKGDIAEGYSVSREKKESFPLTVTSAQKNPTAFYLCASGGGQTNQPQHFGDGTRLSIL.

The V gene is TRBV6-1, the J gene TRBJ1-2, with a weak D call TRBD1 (6 bases). This CDR3 has 15 residues. V was pared by 5 bases and J by 3 bases, with 16 bases between. Germline V gene data show CDR1 as MNHNS and CDR2 as SASEGT. This chain's CDR3 is CASSPDKYRDYGYTF. Written as DNA, the CDR3 is TGTGCCAGCAGTCCCGATAAATACAGGGACTATGGCTACACCTTC.

The V gene is TRBV7-9, the J gene TRBJ2-7; 7 bases line up with TRBD2. Germline loops: CDR1 SEHNR, CDR2 FQNEAQ (reference sequence). Trimming cost V 8 bases and J 5 bases; bases outside gene matches: 9. CDR3 length: 13 residues. The CDR3 protein is CASVGGGGNEQYF. The CDR3 DNA reads as TGTGCCAGCGTGGGGGGGGGAGGTAACGAGCAGTACTTC.

Note on this clone: The germline gene is not matched at one end of the junction; a read error may be the cause. The chain uses TRBV5-1 and TRBJ2-1; weak D call: TRBD2 (5 bases). Germline V CDR1 and CDR2: SGHRS, YFSETQ. The CDR3 loop spans 16 amino acids. The CDR3 loop is CASSLSWTQAYIEQFF. In DNA form, the CDR3 reads TGCGCCAGCAGCTTGTCGTGGACTCAGGCTTACATTGAGCAGTTCTTC.

The chain joins TRBV7-7 to TRBJ2-3; 13 bases are a match to TRBD2. The germline V gene encodes CDR1 SSHAT and CDR2 FNYEAQ (reference sequence). The CDR3 spans 19 residues. V lost 1 base and J lost 1; bases outside the gene matches: 8. The CDR3 DNA follows: TGTGCCAGCAGCTTAGAACTAGCGGGGGGGCCCGGCGGCACAGATACGCAGTATTTT. Translating gives CASSLELAGGPGGTDTQYF.

The chain carries TRBV12-5 and TRBJ2-2; 11 bases align to TRBD2. V gave up 3 bases and J gave up 5 bases; unmatched junction bases: 14. Germline V gene data show CDR1 as LGHNT and CDR2 as FRNRAP. The CDR3 is 19 residues long. CDR3 DNA: TGTGCTAGTGGTTTCCACCTTTACGGGACTAGCGGATATACCGGGGAGCTGTTTTTT. The encoded protein is CASGFHLYGTSGYTGELFF.

This chain uses TRBV2 with TRBJ1-2, with D possibly matching TRBD1 (6 bases). The ends were cut back, 8 bases at V and 7 bases at J, with 14 bases in the middle. Germline V gives CDR1 SNHLY, CDR2 FYNNEI. The CDR3 runs to 12 residues. The DNA of the CDR3 is TGTGCCAGCCGGGAGGGGGTGACTGGCTACACCTTC. It is translated as CASREGVTGYTF.

V gene TRBV19 combines with J gene TRBJ2-1; D not resolved. This CDR3 is 15 amino acids long. Deletions cut 5 bases from V and 0 bases from J, with 11 bases between. CDR1 is LNHDA and CDR2 is SQIVND in the germline V gene (reference sequence). The CDR3 nucleotides read TGTGCCAGTAGTTCCGGTTTCATCTCCTACAATGAGCAGTTCTTC. It codes for CASSSGFISYNEQFF.

This clone was counted a single time. The chain joins TRBV14 to TRBJ1-2; D not certain. V lost 0 bases to trimming and J lost 8 bases, with 22 bases between them. The CDR3 is 17 amino acids. CDR1 is SGHDN, CDR2 FVKESK, per germline. CDR3 sequence (DNA): TGTGCCAGCAGCCAAGATCGCGTTGAGCCGCCCCTCGGGGGCTACACCTTC. Protein: CASSQDRVEPPLGGYTF.

The chain carries TRBV27 and TRBJ1-2; D is uncertain. With 6 bases removed from V and 4 bases from J, the gap between germline ends came to 18 bases. The CDR3 has 15 residues. Germline V gene lookup returns CDR1 MNHEY and CDR2 SMNVEV (reference sequence). This CDR3 reads CASRPRQDSFYGYTF. DNA of the CDR3: TGTGCCAGCAGACCCCGGCAGGACTCATTCTATGGCTACACCTTC.

The chain links TRBV10-2 to TRBJ2-2; TRBD1 matches 8 bases. After removal of 6 bases from V and 5 bases from J, the junction contained 8 bases not matched to a gene. Germline V gives CDR1 WSHSY, CDR2 SAAADI. The length of the CDR3 is 15 residues. The CDR3 DNA is TGCGCCAGCAGAGACGGGACAGGAGAGACCGGGGAGCTGTTTTTT. Translating it yields CASRDGTGETGELFF.

This sequence joins TRBV5-1 and TRBJ2-1, with 11 bases matching TRBD2. CDR1 is SGHRS and CDR2 is YFSETQ in the germline V gene. J was trimmed by 9 bases and V by 3 bases; bases with no gene match: 8. The CDR3 totals 15 residues. CDR3: CASSSDSGGAVEQFF. As DNA, the CDR3 is TGCGCCAGCAGCTCTGATAGCGGGGGGGCGGTTGAGCAGTTCTTC.

The chain carries TRBV6-6 and TRBJ2-5, with 7 bases matching TRBD2. Germline assignment: CDR1 MNHNY and CDR2 SVGAGI (reference sequence). V lost 2 bases to trimming and J lost 3 bases; unmatched junction nucleotides: 0. There are 13 residues in the CDR3. The CDR3 DNA reads as TGTGCCAGCAGTTACGCGGGGGAAGAGACCCAGTACTTC. Translation: CASSYAGEETQYF.

The chain combines TRBV18 with TRBJ2-4, with a weak D call TRBD1 (5 bases). V lost 6 bases, J lost 1 base, and 10 bases lay in between. CDR1 KGHSH and CDR2 LQKENI come from the germline V gene. The CDR3 sequence is 14 residues long. As DNA, the CDR3 is TGTGCCAGCTCCCCGGACATTGCCAAAAACATTCAGTACTTC. Residues: CASSPDIAKNIQYF.

The V call is TRBV6-4, the J call TRBJ1-2; TRBD1 is a possible D gene (6 bases). Germline CDR1 and CDR2: MRHNA and SNTAGT. V was cut by 6 bases and J by 4 bases, with 12 bases left in between. This CDR3 has 13 amino acids. The DNA of the CDR3 is TGTGCCAGCAGCGACGGGGGGGCCTATGGCTACACCTTC. Translation gives CASSDGGAYGYTF.

The genes are TRBV7-3 and TRBJ2-1, with TRBD1 identical over 8 bases. The V and J ends lost 5 bases and 13 bases, in that order; junction bases with no gene match: 7. Germline V lookup: CDR1 SGHTA, CDR2 FQGTGA. The CDR3 contains 12 residues. The CDR3 is CASSPGQGVQFF. CDR3 DNA sequence: TGTGCCAGCAGCCCCGGACAGGGAGTTCAGTTCTTC.

The chain links TRBV5-4 to TRBJ2-1, with TRBD2 matching over 7 bases. J lost 5 bases, V lost 0 bases, and 11 bases had no gene match. The CDR3 spans 17 residues. Germline loops: CDR1 SGHNT, CDR2 YYREEE (reference sequence). The CDR3 sequence: CASSLVGLADFHNEQFF. CDR3 coding DNA: TGTGCCAGCAGCTTGGTCGGTCTAGCGGATTTCCACAATGAGCAGTTCTTC.

The chain links TRBV5-1 to TRBJ2-6, with TRBD1 as a possible D gene (5 bases). In germline, CDR1 is SGHRS, CDR2 YFSETQ. The CDR3 covers 17 residues. V was cut by 0 bases and J by 4 bases, with 14 bases left in between. The CDR3 here is CASSLADGAQGANVLTF. CDR3 sequence (DNA): TGCGCCAGCAGCTTGGCCGATGGGGCGCAAGGGGCCAACGTCCTGACTTTC.